This entry lists 19 T cell receptor beta chains sequenced from one sample in a study of CD8 T cells in Susac syndrome. Random hexamers were used to reverse transcribe the RNA input (roughly 0.5 to 1 ug). TCRdb independently ran MiXCR on the immunoSEQ multiplex PCR reads; one entry per CDR3 protein. The sample has 250,000 or so distinct CDR3 sequences; around 93% are singletons. The sequenced sample was CD4+ T cells from PBMCs. The receptors come from a human donor with multiple sclerosis.

The V call is TRBV27, the J call TRBJ2-7, with 12 bases matching TRBD2. Germline trimming cut 4 bases from V and 1 base from J; bases unmatched to any gene: 5. This CDR3 is built from 16 residues. The germline V gene has CDR1 MNHEY and CDR2 SMNVEV (reference sequence). CDR3 sequence: CASSSPGLAGSYEQYF. CDR3 nucleotide sequence: TGTGCCAGCAGTTCCCCTGGACTAGCGGGGTCCTACGAGCAGTACTTC.

The V call is TRBV19, the J call TRBJ2-5; no clear D. The germline gives CDR1 LNHDA, CDR2 SQIVND (reference sequence). The CDR3 is 13 residues long. The ends were cut back, 5 bases at V and 2 bases at J, with 9 bases in the middle. The CDR3 nucleotides are TGTGCCAGTAGTGAGGCGCCTCAAGAGACCCAGTACTTC. This gives the protein CASSEAPQETQYF.

In its sample, this clonotype was seen once. The chain couples TRBV30 to TRBJ1-5; possibly TRBD1 for D (5 bases). This CDR3 has 14 residues. V was trimmed by 0 bases and J by 5 bases, leaving 11 bases between them. Germline V gene data show CDR1 as GTSNPN and CDR2 as SVGIG (reference sequence). CDR3 region: CAWSVGTDYQPQHF. The CDR3 region has the DNA TGTGCCTGGAGTGTAGGGACTGATTATCAGCCCCAGCATTTT. The full variable domain, its missing parts supplied by reference TRBV30 and TRBJ1-5, is SQTIHQWPATLVQPVGSPLSLECTVEGTSNPNLYWYRQAAGRGLQLLFYSVGIGQISSEVPQNLSASRPQDRQFILSSKKLLLSDSGFYLCAWSVGTDYQPQHFGDGTRLSIL.

This chain links TRBV29-1 with TRBJ1-1, with 11 bases identical to TRBD1. CDR1 is SQVTM, CDR2 ANQGSEA, per germline. There are 13 residues in the CDR3. V shed 7 bases, J shed 1 base, and the junction held 2 bases outside the gene matches. CDR3 DNA sequence: TGCAGCGCCGGGACAGGGGGGAACACTGAAGCTTTCTTT. Its translation: CSAGTGGNTEAFF.

The chain carries TRBV28 and TRBJ2-5, with D possibly being TRBD1 or TRBD2 (5 bases each). The CDR3 is 14 amino acids. The germline V and J ends were trimmed by 3 bases and 5 bases, with 13 bases remaining between them. The germline gives CDR1 MDHEN, CDR2 SYDVKM. CDR3 amino acids: CASSFSEGSETQYF. The CDR3 DNA is TGTGCCAGCAGTTTCTCTGAGGGGAGCGAGACCCAGTACTTC.

The gene calls are TRBV5-6 and TRBJ2-5; 7 bases map to TRBD2. The germline CDR1 and CDR2 sequences are SGHDT and YYEEEE. The CDR3 length is 15 residues. Losses at the gene ends were 3 bases for V and 1 base for J; bases not matched to a gene: 6. This CDR3 reads CASSSIGEGQETQYF. DNA for the CDR3: TGTGCCAGCAGCTCAATCGGGGAGGGCCAAGAGACCCAGTACTTC.

The rearrangement uses TRBV5-1 and TRBJ2-1; D tentatively reads TRBD1 or TRBD2 (7 bases each). CDR3 length: 16 amino acids. Germline V gene sequence: CDR1 SGHRS, CDR2 YFSETQ. Trimming took off 4 bases at V and 6 bases at J, with 20 bases between the two ends. The CDR3 DNA follows: TGCGCCAGCAGCCCCTCTGGCAGGGGGGGTGGCAATGAGCAGTTCTTC. Protein sequence: CASSPSGRGGGNEQFF.

This chain uses TRBV2 with TRBJ2-1, with 9 nucleotides matching TRBD1. Germline V gene data show CDR1 as SNHLY and CDR2 as FYNNEI. V dropped 6 bases and J dropped 10; count of bases not matched to a gene: 7. The CDR3 runs to 13 residues. This CDR3 is CASRRTGDGEQFF. The DNA for the CDR3 is TGTGCCAGCAGACGGACAGGGGACGGGGAGCAGTTCTTC.

The chain carries TRBV2 and TRBJ2-7, with TRBD1 identical over 7 bases. V shed 4 bases and J 3 bases; nucleotides not matched to a gene: 3. Germline lookup yields CDR1 SNHLY and CDR2 FYNNEI. The CDR3 length is 13 residues. CDR3 region: CASSVQGVYEQYV. In nucleotides, the CDR3 is TGTGCCAGCAGTGTTCAGGGGGTCTACGAGCAGTACGTC.

This clonotype was observed a handful of times. The chain uses TRBV6-6 and TRBJ1-2; TRBD1 aligns across 7 bases. The length of the CDR3 is 13 residues. Trimming took 2 bases from V and 4 from J; bases not matched to a gene: 1. The germline gives CDR1 MNHNY, CDR2 SVGAGI (reference sequence). The CDR3 spells CASSYKGAYGYTF. The CDR3 coding sequence is TGTGCCAGCAGTTACAAGGGGGCCTATGGCTACACCTTC.

This clonotype has only one observation. This chain connects TRBV19 to TRBJ2-5; 12 nucleotides match TRBD2. The CDR3 is 15 residues long. Germline trimming cut 3 bases from V and 3 bases from J; bases unmatched to any gene: 2. CDR1 and CDR2 (germline): LNHDA, SQIVND (reference sequence). The CDR3 DNA reads as TGTGCCAGTAGTATTCTAGCGGGAGGGAAAGAGACCCAGTACTTC. Translating it yields CASSILAGGKETQYF.

The V call is TRBV7-9, the J call TRBJ1-1, with a possible D match to TRBD1 (6 bases). Trimming took off 0 bases at V and 7 bases at J, with 9 bases between the two ends. The CDR3 is made up of 13 amino acids. The germline V gene has CDR1 SEHNR and CDR2 FQNEAQ (reference sequence). The CDR3 nucleotides are TGTGCCAGCAGCTTAGCGTCAGGGGTTGAAGCTTTCTTT. This sequence encodes CASSLASGVEAFF.

This chain connects TRBV5-1 to TRBJ2-1; TRBD2 matches 8 bases. The CDR3 loop spans 15 amino acids. Germline V gene sequence: CDR1 SGHRS, CDR2 YFSETQ. After removal of 0 bases from V and 5 bases from J, the junction contained 4 bases not matched to a gene. In nucleotides, the CDR3 is TGCGCCAGCAGCTTGGTACGGGGGGGCCACAATGAGCAGTTCTTC. This sequence encodes CASSLVRGGHNEQFF.

The V gene is TRBV5-4, the J gene TRBJ1-1; maybe TRBD1 (5 bases). The CDR3 totals 15 residues. The ends were cut back, 5 bases at V and 2 bases at J, with 16 bases in the middle. Germline V gene sequence: CDR1 SGHNT, CDR2 YYREEE (reference sequence). This CDR3 reads CASSPGQGLNTEAFF. The CDR3 DNA is TGTGCCAGCAGTCCAGGTCAGGGACTCAACACTGAAGCTTTCTTT.

In its sample, this clonotype was seen a few times. V gene TRBV29-1 combines with J gene TRBJ1-3; no clear D gene. Looked up from germline, CDR1 is SQVTM and CDR2 is ANQGSEA. The V gene lost 4 bases and the J gene lost 0 bases, with 19 bases spanning the gap. CDR3 length: 17 amino acids. CDR3 coding DNA: TGCAGCGTTGCAACCCGGGAGCCTTTGGGCTCTGGAAACACCATATATTTT. Translated, it gives CSVATREPLGSGNTIYF.

This chain connects TRBV5-1 to TRBJ1-2; D remains ambiguous. CDR1 and CDR2 from the germline V gene are SGHRS and YFSETQ. The CDR3 loop spans 13 amino acids. Between the trimmed V and J ends, which lost 3 bases and 6 bases, there was a span of 12 bases. CDR3: CASSSPSGNGYTF. Written as DNA, the CDR3 is TGCGCCAGCAGCTCGCCCTCCGGAAATGGCTACACCTTC.

This clonotype was detected only once. The chain has TRBV12-3 or TRBV12-4 and TRBJ2-7, with 12 bases fitting TRBD2. The CDR3 is 15 amino acids. V shed 6 bases, J shed 5 bases, and the junction held 8 bases outside the gene matches. This CDR3 reads CASRLSSGGAHEQYF. CDR3 bases: TGTGCCAGCAGACTTTCTAGCGGGGGGGCCCACGAGCAGTACTTC.

As to this clonotype: One end of the junction does not line up with germline, which may come from a read error. The V and J genes are TRBV7-2 and TRBJ2-2, with TRBD2 as a possible D gene (5 bases). The germline V gene has CDR1 SGHTA and CDR2 FQGNSA. This CDR3 has 12 residues. In DNA form, the CDR3 reads TGTGCCAGCAGCCTGTACACCGGGAAGCTGTTTTTT. Its translation: CASSLYTGKLFF.

The chain couples TRBV4-1 to TRBJ1-2, with TRBD1 as a possible D gene (5 bases). Trimming took off 0 bases at V and 8 bases at J, with 16 bases between the two ends. Germline loops: CDR1 MGHRA, CDR2 YSYEKL. The CDR3 consists of 15 residues. The CDR3 bases are TGCGCCAGCAGCCAAGAGCCCAGCAGGGACGGCGGCTACACCTTC. It yields the protein CASSQEPSRDGGYTF.